The present TCR beta chain was sequenced within a study of blood T cells in healthy people across ages. A J-beta primer mix and a sample-barcoded 5' primer were used in a second PCR of about 7 to 12 cycles. TCRdb re-derived calls from the 5' RACE reads in MiXCR, one entry per CDR3 protein. The sample shows more than 900,000 distinct CDR3 sequences, about 29% of them seen only once. General study findings and limits: Estimated diversity across one million T cells was deemed an underestimate.

Germline values: CDR1 DFQATT, CDR2 SNEGSKA (reference sequence). The J segment lost 2 bases and the V segment lost 0 bases, leaving 6 bases of the junction unmatched. The CDR3 has 15 amino acids. Regarding this clonotype: Its antigen is as yet unknown.

This sample also belongs to another study, concerning T cells of mothers and their children. That study adds: At approximately 1.5 ug per 15 ul, all of the extracted RNA went into cDNA synthesis. In both related and unrelated pairs, TCR recombination output is shaped similarly by thymic selection. Related mother-child pairs showed slightly, non-significantly higher overlap than unrelated pairs.

The sample taken for sequencing was blood. V gene TRBV20-1 combines with J gene TRBJ2-7; 8 nucleotides align to TRBD1. This receptor was taken from a woman aged 40 to 55 in good health. CDR3 in DNA: TGCAGTGCTAGAGATGTACAGGGGGAAACCTACGAGCAGTACTTC. This encodes CSARDVQGETYEQYF.